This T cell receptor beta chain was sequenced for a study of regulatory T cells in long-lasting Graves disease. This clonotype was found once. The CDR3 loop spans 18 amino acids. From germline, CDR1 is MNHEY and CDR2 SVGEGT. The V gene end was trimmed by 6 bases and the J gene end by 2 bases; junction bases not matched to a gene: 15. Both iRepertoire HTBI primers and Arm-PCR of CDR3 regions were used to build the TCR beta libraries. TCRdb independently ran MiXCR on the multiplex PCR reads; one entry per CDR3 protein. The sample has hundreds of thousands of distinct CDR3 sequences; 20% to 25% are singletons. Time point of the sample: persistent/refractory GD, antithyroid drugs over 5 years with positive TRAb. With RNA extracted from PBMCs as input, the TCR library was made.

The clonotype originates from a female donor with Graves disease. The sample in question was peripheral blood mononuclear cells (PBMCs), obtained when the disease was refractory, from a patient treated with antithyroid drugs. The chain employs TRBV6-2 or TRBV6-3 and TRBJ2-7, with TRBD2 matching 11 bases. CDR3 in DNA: TGTGCCAGCAGCCCCGGGGTAGCGGGAGGGCCTCTCGCCTACGAGCAGTACTTC. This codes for CASSPGVAGGPLAYEQYF.